The 8 T cell receptor beta chains below come from one sample, sequenced in a study of glioma-infiltrating T cells after dendritic cell vaccination. Documented time point: after dendritic cell vaccination, including at tumor progression/relapse. Assay used: immunoSEQ multiplex PCR; TCRdb lists only in-frame clones, some missing. This sample has around 83,000 clones; 85% occur once, and the top ten carry about 8.5%. The starting material was blood, obtained after dendritic cell vaccination. These receptors were taken from a human donor with glioblastoma.

The genes are TRBV7-2 and TRBJ2-5, with unresolved D. Germline CDR1 and CDR2: SGHTA and FQGNSA. Trimming stripped 1 base from V and 5 bases from J, with 11 bases between. CDR3 length: 14 residues. CDR3 sequence (DNA): TGTGCCAGCAGCTTAGTAAGCGTAGGTGAGACCCAGTACTTC. Translation gives CASSLVSVGETQYF.

The V gene is TRBV11-3, the J gene TRBJ2-1; D remains unclear. Germline lookup yields CDR1 SGHNT and CDR2 YENEEA. The V end lost 1 base, the J end lost 2 bases, and 9 bases lay between the germline ends. The CDR3 consists of 15 residues. This chain's CDR3 is CASSLGRSTYNEQFF. The CDR3 DNA is TGTGCCAGCAGCTTAGGCCGGAGCACCTACAATGAGCAGTTCTTC.

This CDR3 reads CASSPLWRGQGYGYTF. For the CDR3, the DNA is TGTGCCAGCAGCCCCCTATGGCGGGGTCAGGGCTATGGCTACACCTTC. V gene TRBV14 combines with J gene TRBJ1-2, with a possible D match to TRBD1 (5 bases). Trimming shortened V by 4 bases and J by 4 bases, and 19 bases separated the two germline ends. Germline values: CDR1 SGHDN, CDR2 FVKESK. The CDR3 spans 16 residues. The entire variable domain, with the rest obtained from reference TRBV14 and TRBJ1-2, is as follows: EAGVTQFPSHSVIEKGQTVTLRCDPISGHDNLYWYRRVMGKEIKFLLHFVKESKQDESGMPNNRFLAERTGGTYSTLKVQPAELEDSGVYFCASSPLWRGQGYGYTFGSGTRLTVV.

The rearrangement joins TRBV5-1 to TRBJ2-3; D is unclear. The CDR3 is 16 residues long. Germline V gene data show CDR1 as SGHRS and CDR2 as YFSETQ. V dropped 4 bases and J dropped 2 bases, with 17 bases sitting between them. CDR3 DNA sequence: TGCGCCAGCAGCACACGCCCAACTAACCCCACAGATACGCAGTATTTT. Its protein is CASSTRPTNPTDTQYF.

The gene calls are TRBV7-9 and TRBJ2-7; TRBD1 is a possible D gene (6 bases). This CDR3 region has 14 residues. Trimming removed 6 bases at V and 2 bases at J, with 14 bases between. Germline V gene sequence: CDR1 SEHNR, CDR2 FQNEAQ (reference sequence). This CDR3 reads CASSLSGATYEQYF. The DNA for the CDR3 is TGTGCCAGCAGTCTGTCAGGGGCCACCTACGAGCAGTACTTC.

This clone occurred once. The genes are TRBV9 and TRBJ2-5; 8 bases are a match to TRBD2. Trimming at V came to 3 bases and at J to 0 bases, leaving 4 bases not matched to a gene. This CDR3 region has 15 residues. Germline V gene data show CDR1 as SGDLS and CDR2 as YYNGEE. This CDR3 reads CASSAGGEYQETQYF. The CDR3 DNA reads TGTGCCAGCAGCGCGGGAGGGGAGTACCAAGAGACCCAGTACTTC.

The chain couples TRBV7-3 to TRBJ2-1; TRBD1 is a possible D gene (5 bases). This CDR3 has 16 residues. The V gene's germline CDR1 is SGHTA and CDR2 FQGTGA. V lost 5 bases to trimming and J lost 0 bases, with 14 bases between them. Here the CDR3 reads CASSPQGGASYNEQFF. In nucleotides, the CDR3 is TGTGCCAGCAGCCCCCAGGGTGGCGCCTCCTACAATGAGCAGTTCTTC.

The sample holds one count of this clone. This sequence joins TRBV30 and TRBJ2-7; 7 nucleotides match TRBD1. This CDR3 is 15 amino acids long. Germline V CDR1 and CDR2: GTSNPN, SVGIG (reference sequence). J gave up 3 bases and V 3 bases, and 11 bases lay outside the gene matches. The CDR3: CAWSSLARQGYEQYF. In DNA form, the CDR3 reads TGTGCCTGGAGCTCTCTAGCCCGACAGGGCTACGAGCAGTACTTC.